The 29 T cell receptor beta chains below come from one sample, sequenced in a study of tumor and adjacent non-tumor tissue in lung cancer. TCRbeta libraries were built with three rounds of nested PCR, modified from ARM-PCR. One entry per CDR3 protein results from TCRdb running MiXCR on the multiplex PCR reads. The table records roughly 43,000 distinct CDR3 sequences, approximately 57% of them present only once. The template was RNA from unsorted bulk tissue. Distant lung tissue was collected more than 3 cm away from the tumor edge. Material: distant non-tumor lung tissue. The receptors were gathered from a man aged 50 or older with non-small cell lung cancer.

Details on this clonotype: Since a much larger clone is just one base distant, this may be a read error. The DNA for the CDR3 is TGTGTCAGCAGGAGGGACAGGGGGGGAGAGACCCAGTACTTC. It yields the protein CVSRRDRGGETQYF. The chain employs TRBV12-3 or TRBV12-4 and TRBJ2-5; 11 nucleotides line up with TRBD1. CDR3 size: 14 residues.

The rearrangement joins TRBV5-4 to TRBJ2-1; 8 positions match TRBD2. This CDR3 is 15 amino acids long. CDR1 SGHNT and CDR2 YYREEE come from the germline V gene (reference sequence). Trimming cost V 3 bases and J 4 bases; bases outside gene matches: 6. CDR3 nucleotides: TGTGCCAGCAGCTCCGACGGGGGGGGATACAATGAGCAGTTCTTC. Its translation: CASSSDGGGYNEQFF.

This clonotype showed up just a few times. The chain is built from TRBV11-2 and TRBJ2-7; D is perhaps TRBD2 (7 bases). The length of the CDR3 is 15 residues. Trimming removed 5 bases from V and 0 bases from J, with 14 bases in between. In germline, CDR1 is SGHAT, CDR2 FQNNGV. The CDR3 region is CASSGGGALSYEQYF. CDR3 nucleotides: TGTGCCAGCAGCGGAGGGGGGGCGCTCTCCTACGAGCAGTACTTC.

The V and J genes are TRBV30 and TRBJ2-7; perhaps TRBD1 as D (6 bases). The V and J ends lost 3 bases and 4 bases respectively, with 13 bases between them. The CDR3 has 13 amino acids. Germline V gene sequence: CDR1 GTSNPN, CDR2 SVGIG (reference sequence). Here the CDR3 reads CAWRVTGGYEQYF. The CDR3 DNA follows: TGTGCCTGGAGAGTGACAGGAGGTTACGAGCAGTACTTC.

With respect to this clonotype: The junction departs from germline at one end; a sequencing error may be responsible. The CDR3 DNA sequence: TGTGCCATCAGTGTCGGGACTAGCGGGGGTCTGTGCAATGAGCAGATCTTC. Encoded protein: CAISVGTSGGLCNEQIF. The chain joins TRBV10-3 to TRBJ2-1; 14 bases line up with TRBD2. The V gene's germline CDR1 is ENHRY and CDR2 SYGVKD. The CDR3 has 17 amino acids.

The sample holds a few counts of this clonotype. A clone one base away is much larger, so this may be a read error. V gene TRBV20-1 combines with J gene TRBJ1-4, with D tentatively TRBD1 (6 bases). Germline-derived CDR1 and CDR2 are DFQATT and SNEGSKA (reference sequence). The germline V and J ends were trimmed by 7 bases and 3 bases, with 9 bases remaining between them. The CDR3 is 12 residues long. The CDR3 protein is CSDWTANEKLFF. DNA for the CDR3: TGCAGTGACTGGACAGCTAATGAAAAACTGTTTTTT.

In this sample, this clonotype turned up once. The chain recombines TRBV10-3 with TRBJ1-1; D may be TRBD1 (5 bases). Trimming took 10 bases from V and 0 from J, leaving 15 bases between them. The CDR3 is made up of 14 amino acids. Germline V gives CDR1 ENHRY, CDR2 SYGVKD. The CDR3 DNA is TGTGCCACCACCGGGACGGGTATGAACACTGAAGCTTTCTTT. Encoded protein: CATTGTGMNTEAFF.

The table lists this clonotype with many counts. The DNA for the CDR3 is TGCAGCGTAGCGGGAGGATCCCACGAGCAGTACTTC. Translating it yields CSVAGGSHEQYF. J is TRBJ2-7 and V is TRBV29-1, with 9 bases identical to TRBD2. V dropped 6 bases and J dropped 5; count of bases not matched to a gene: 5. The CDR3 consists of 12 residues. Germline V gene data show CDR1 as SQVTM and CDR2 as ANQGSEA.

The J gene is TRBJ1-5, the V gene TRBV5-6; 9 nucleotides match TRBD1. Germline CDR1 SGHDT, CDR2 YYEEEE. Trimming took 5 bases from V and 0 from J; bases not matched to a gene: 12. The CDR3 sequence is 18 residues long. The CDR3 region is CASSWVQGAVNSNQPQHF. CDR3 nucleotides: TGTGCCAGCAGTTGGGTACAGGGGGCAGTGAATAGCAATCAGCCCCAGCATTTT. The variable domain in full, with the rest retrieved from reference TRBV5-6 and TRBJ1-5, is DAGVTQSPTHLIKTRGQQVTLRCSPKSGHDTVSWYQQALGQGPQFIFQYYEEEERQRGNFPDRFSGHQFPNYSSELNVNALLLGDSALYLCASSWVQGAVNSNQPQHFGDGTRLSIL.

With respect to this clonotype: The junction and the germline gene differ at one end; a read error may be behind it. The CDR3 reads CARSLAVIEAFF. The CDR3 nucleotides read TGTGCCAGGAGCTTAGCGGTGATTGAAGCTTTCTTT. The rearrangement uses TRBV11-1 and TRBJ1-1; D not resolved. The CDR3 runs to 12 residues. Germline V CDR1 and CDR2: SGHAT, FQDESV (reference sequence).

J is TRBJ2-1 and V is TRBV2; 8 bases map to TRBD1. Germline CDR1 and CDR2: SNHLY and FYNNEI. The V and J ends lost 7 bases and 2 bases, in that order; junction bases with no gene match: 7. CDR3 length equals 15 residues. The CDR3 here is CASTKGQGTYNEQFF. CDR3 in DNA: TGTGCCAGCACTAAAGGACAGGGAACCTACAATGAGCAGTTCTTC.

Worth noting for this clonotype: A junction boundary mismatches the germline segment, possibly from a read error. The chain is built from TRBV11-1 and TRBJ2-1; maybe TRBD2 (6 bases). This CDR3 is 16 amino acids long. In germline, CDR1 is SGHAT, CDR2 FQDESV (reference sequence). CDR3 sequence reads: CASGSRGGGSYHEQFF. Written as DNA, the CDR3 is TGTGCCAGCGGCTCCCGGGGAGGAGGCTCCTACCATGAGCAGTTCTTC.

About this clonotype: Lacking the conserved final phenylalanine or tryptophan, this CDR3 likely reflects a read error. The chain couples TRBV5-4 to TRBJ2-3; tentatively, D is TRBD1 (6 bases). The CDR3 has 14 amino acids. Germline-derived CDR1 and CDR2 are SGHNT and YYREEE (reference sequence). The CDR3 reads CVSSFRGSADTQYL. The CDR3 coding sequence is TGTGTCAGCAGCTTTAGGGGGAGTGCAGATACGCAGTATCTT.

CDR3 bases: TGCAGTGCTAGAGGGGCAGGGGCGGCCGCTAATAACTATGGCTACACCTTC. This codes for CSARGAGAAANNYGYTF. The chain has TRBV20-1 and TRBJ1-2; maybe TRBD1 (6 bases). V lost 1 base to trimming and J lost 1 base, with 19 bases between them. This CDR3 has 17 amino acids. Germline CDR1 DFQATT, CDR2 SNEGSKA (reference sequence).

A note on this clonotype: This may be a read error: a much more frequent sequence differs by one nucleotide. The rearrangement links TRBV28 to TRBJ2-7, with TRBD1 matching 7 bases. This CDR3 is built from 13 residues. The J segment lost 4 bases and the V segment lost 10 bases, leaving 10 bases of the junction unmatched. Germline CDR1 and CDR2: MDHEN and SYDVKM. Here the CDR3 DNA reads TGTGCCATCACCCTAGGGGGCTCGTACGAGCAGTACTTC. This codes for CAITLGGSYEQYF.

About this clonotype itself: Since no conserved phenylalanine or tryptophan closes the CDR3, a read error is the likely cause. The chain uses TRBV6-5 and TRBJ1-5; no firm D call. The CDR3 is 14 amino acids. CDR1 is MNHEY, CDR2 SVGAGI, per germline. CDR3 protein: CASSPVRGQGPQHI. In DNA, the CDR3 is TGTGCGAGCAGTCCCGTTCGAGGTCAAGGGCCCCAGCATATT.

In the case of this clonotype: This clone may be a read error of a much larger clone one base away. The genes are TRBV7-9 and TRBJ2-5, with 7 bases lining up with TRBD2. The CDR3 runs to 14 residues. CDR1 is SEHNR and CDR2 is FQNEAQ in the germline V gene (reference sequence). The CDR3 spells CTSNWGGYQETQYF. CDR3 bases: TGTACCAGCAATTGGGGGGGGTACCAAGAGACCCAGTACTTC.

This clonotype was recorded a few times. This may arise from a read error, as a much more abundant clone is one base away. The chain has TRBV10-3 and TRBJ2-2; the D gene could be TRBD1 or TRBD2 (5 bases each). Trimming removed 8 bases from V and 7 bases from J, with 17 bases in between. This CDR3 has 14 amino acids. The V gene's germline CDR1 is ENHRY and CDR2 SYGVKD. CDR3 nucleotide sequence: TGTGCCATCCGACGGGACCCCCAGCGCGGGGAGCTGTTTTTT. It translates to CAIRRDPQRGELFF.

The chain is built from TRBV28 and TRBJ1-5; 7 nucleotides align to TRBD1. V gave up 9 bases and J gave up 3 bases; unmatched junction bases: 8. CDR3 size: 14 residues. The germline V gene has CDR1 MDHEN and CDR2 SYDVKM. The CDR3 sequence: CASKKGQINQPQHF. The CDR3, as DNA: TGTGCCAGTAAGAAGGGACAGATCAATCAGCCCCAGCATTTT.

Turning to this clonotype: A read error may account for a junction end that differs from germline. The rearrangement joins TRBV20-1 to TRBJ2-2; TRBD2 agrees at 7 bases. Germline V gene lookup returns CDR1 DFQATT and CDR2 SNEGSKA (reference sequence). The CDR3 runs 16 residues. CDR3 bases: TGCAGTGCCAGAGATTGGCGGGCGGGAGACCTGGGGGAGCTGTTTTTT. The encoded protein is CSARDWRAGDLGELFF.

With respect to this clonotype: One end of the junction is discordant with germline, which a read error may explain. The V and J genes are TRBV30 and TRBJ2-6; either TRBD1 or TRBD2 may supply D (5 bases each). The germline CDR1 and CDR2 sequences are GTSNPN and SVGIG (reference sequence). The length of the CDR3 is 13 residues. CDR3 in amino acids: CAWSSSGADVLTF. The CDR3 DNA is TGTGCCTGGTCTAGCTCTGGGGCCGACGTCCTGACTTTC.

This clonotype appeared many times. The chain employs TRBV6-1 and TRBJ1-6; D gene uncertain. Trimming removed 1 base from V and 3 bases from J, with 13 bases in between. The germline gives CDR1 MNHNS, CDR2 SASEGT. The CDR3 is 17 amino acids. CDR3: CASSEVWTDNYNSPLHF. For the CDR3, the DNA is TGTGCCAGCAGTGAAGTTTGGACTGACAACTATAATTCACCCCTCCACTTT.

With regard to this clonotype: A read error is possible here, since a much larger clone lies one base away. The gene calls are TRBV5-1 and TRBJ2-1, with 8 bases fitting TRBD2. The germline V gene encodes CDR1 SGHRS and CDR2 YFSETQ. This CDR3 has 14 amino acids. CDR3 sequence reads: CASSSGRAYSEQFF. For the CDR3, the DNA is TGCGCCAGCAGCTCCGGGAGGGCCTACAGTGAGCAGTTCTTC.

This clonotype was found once. The chain couples TRBV29-1 to TRBJ2-5; 10 nucleotides align to TRBD1. Looked up from germline, CDR1 is SQVTM and CDR2 is ANQGSEA. The CDR3 length is 14 residues. CDR3: CNIVGTGVLETQYF. The CDR3 nucleotides are TGCAACATTGTTGGGACAGGGGTTCTAGAGACCCAGTACTTC. The entire variable domain, with the rest obtained from reference TRBV29-1 and TRBJ2-5, is as follows: SAVISQKPSRDICQRGTSLTIQCQVDSQVTMMFWYRQQPGQSLTLIATANQGSEATYESGFVIDKFPISRPNLTFSTLTVSNMSPEDSSIYLCNIVGTGVLETQYFGPGTRLLVL.

A few counts support this clonotype. A much more abundant neighbour one base away suggests this may be a read error. The V call is TRBV29-1, the J call TRBJ2-1, with 12 bases lining up with TRBD1. The CDR3 spans 18 residues. Germline CDR1 SQVTM, CDR2 ANQGSEA. Losses at the gene ends were 6 bases for V and 3 bases for J; bases not matched to a gene: 15. The CDR3 spells CSVGGDTGTGGLYNEQFF. The CDR3 DNA reads as TGCAGCGTGGGGGGGGACACCGGGACAGGGGGCCTCTACAATGAGCAGTTCTTC.

Details on this clonotype: Compared with germline, one end of the junction differs, possibly owing to a read error. This chain joins TRBV4-1 and TRBJ1-5, with TRBD1 matching 11 bases. Germline V CDR1 and CDR2: MGHRA, YSYEKL. This CDR3 has 15 amino acids. The CDR3 loop is CPSSQRTGGFKPKHF. Written as DNA, the CDR3 is TGCCCCAGCAGCCAACGGACAGGGGGCTTTAAGCCCAAGCATTTT.

To note about this clonotype: A much bigger clone sits one base away, suggesting this may be a read error. The chain recombines TRBV5-1 with TRBJ2-2; 14 nucleotides line up with TRBD2. CDR3 length equals 16 residues. Germline values: CDR1 SGHRS, CDR2 YFSETQ. The CDR3 loop reads CANSHGLAGGTGELFF. The CDR3, as DNA: TGCGCCAACAGCCACGGACTAGCGGGAGGCACCGGGGAGCTGTTTTTT.

This clonotype was seen more than once but under ten times. With a much larger clone just one base away, this may be a read error. The chain carries TRBV10-2 and TRBJ2-6; D remains unclear. There are 13 residues in the CDR3. Germline CDR1 is WSHSY and CDR2 is SAAADI. The CDR3 protein is CTSSESGANVLTF. The CDR3 DNA reads as TGCACCAGCAGTGAGAGTGGGGCCAACGTCCTGACTTTC.

In the case of this clonotype: This may stem from a read error, because a much larger clone lies one nucleotide away. The CDR3 ends on some other residue instead of the conserved phenylalanine or tryptophan, so this is likely a read error. The chain couples TRBV29-1 to TRBJ2-7; either TRBD1 or TRBD2 may fit D (5 bases each). Per the germline V gene, CDR1 is SQVTM and CDR2 is ANQGSEA. The CDR3 has 13 amino acids. With 7 bases removed from V and 2 bases from J, the gap between germline ends came to 15 bases. For the CDR3, the DNA is TGCAGCGCCGTTACCGGGGCAGCCTACGAGCAGTACTCC. Translating it yields CSAVTGAAYEQYS.